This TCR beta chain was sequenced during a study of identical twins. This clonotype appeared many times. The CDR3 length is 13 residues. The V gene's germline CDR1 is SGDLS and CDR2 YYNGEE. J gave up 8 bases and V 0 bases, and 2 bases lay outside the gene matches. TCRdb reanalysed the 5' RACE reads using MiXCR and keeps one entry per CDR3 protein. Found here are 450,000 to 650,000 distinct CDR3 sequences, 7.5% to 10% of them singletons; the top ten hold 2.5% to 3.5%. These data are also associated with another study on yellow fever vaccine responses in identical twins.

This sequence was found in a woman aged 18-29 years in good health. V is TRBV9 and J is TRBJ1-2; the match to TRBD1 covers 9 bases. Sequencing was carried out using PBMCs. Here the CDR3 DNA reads TGTGCCAGCAGCGTAGGACAGGGGGGCGGCTACACCTTC. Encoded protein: CASSVGQGGGYTF.